This T cell receptor (beta chain) was profiled in a study of CD8 T cells in Susac syndrome. Whole-study findings and limits: The number of individuals included in the study's TCR sequencing and HLA analysis was acknowledged as relatively small.

Only a few counts were recorded for this clonotype. Its antigen is still unknown. Germline V gene sequence: CDR1 SGHNT, CDR2 YYREEE (reference sequence). The V gene lost 0 bases and the J gene lost 6 bases, with 3 bases spanning the gap. The CDR3 covers 11 residues. The RNA input was roughly 0.45 to 1 ug, and it was reverse transcribed with random hexamers. In TCRdb, the immunoSEQ multiplex PCR reads were re-called with MiXCR into one record per CDR3 protein. The sample lists more than 200,000 distinct CDR3 sequences; 80% to 95% were seen once. V is TRBV5-4 and J is TRBJ1-1; D is undetermined. Sequences were obtained from CD8+ T cells from PBMCs. The receptor was isolated from a human donor with multiple sclerosis. The CDR3 is CASSLAAEAFF. CDR3 DNA: TGTGCCAGCAGCTTGGCAGCTGAAGCTTTCTTT.